Included here is one T cell receptor (beta chain) sequence, with context. Its target is unknown. The CDR3 has 14 amino acids. V shed 6 bases, J shed 8 bases, and the junction held 10 bases outside the gene matches. Per the germline V gene, CDR1 is SQVTM and CDR2 is ANQGSEA. Assay used: immunoSEQ multiplex PCR; TCRdb lists only in-frame clones, some missing. The sample consists of about 120,000 clones, more than 85% of them appearing once. The sample originates from a study of T cell responses to AZD1222 COVID-19 vaccine. The wider study: Recipients boosted at about 4 weeks or about 12 weeks are pooled. Broader study findings: As reported, nearly half of all spike-specific TCRs target variant regions that are unmutated. In all cases, repertoires were sampled only after the peak T cell response.

This sequence was found in an adult in good health. The chain has TRBV29-1 and TRBJ2-1; 10 nucleotides line up with TRBD2. The material was peripheral blood, obtained on day 0 of AZD1222 vaccination. Here the CDR3 reads CSVVGAGGGYEQFF. Here the CDR3 DNA reads TGCAGCGTGGTTGGAGCGGGAGGGGGATATGAGCAGTTCTTC.